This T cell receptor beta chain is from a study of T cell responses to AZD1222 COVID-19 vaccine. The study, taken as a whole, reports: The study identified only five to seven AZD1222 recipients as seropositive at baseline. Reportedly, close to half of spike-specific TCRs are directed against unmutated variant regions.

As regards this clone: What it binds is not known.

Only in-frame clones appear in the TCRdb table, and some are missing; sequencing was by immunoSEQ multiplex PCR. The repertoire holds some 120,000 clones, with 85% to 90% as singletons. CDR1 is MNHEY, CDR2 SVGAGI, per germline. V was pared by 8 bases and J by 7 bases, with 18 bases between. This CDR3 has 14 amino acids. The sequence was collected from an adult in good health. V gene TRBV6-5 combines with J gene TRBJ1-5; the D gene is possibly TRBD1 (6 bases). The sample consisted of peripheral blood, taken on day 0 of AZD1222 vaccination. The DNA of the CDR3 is TGTGCCAGCTCATTAGGGGGTCGCGGGCAGCCCCAGCATTTT. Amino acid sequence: CASSLGGRGQPQHF.